The rows below give T cell receptor beta chains drawn from one sample of a study of blood T cell repertoires in COVID-19. Assay: immunoSEQ multiplex PCR; the TCRdb copy retains only in-frame clones and omits some. The table shows about 120,000 clones, with roughly 85% occurring only once. Sequencing used peripheral blood. The receptors derive from a young man with acute or convalescent COVID-19. The CDR3 runs from the conserved cysteine through the conserved F or W. The D gene is left open where the match is weak. Clone sizes are given selectively: once, few, many, or a class where the clone is expanded.

clone_size | j_call | v_call | d_call | cdr3_aa | cdr3_nt
. | TRBJ2-3 | TRBV18 | TRBD2 | CASSQWTSGGSDTQYF | TGTGCCAGCTCACAATGGACTAGCGGGGGATCAGATACGCAGTATTTT
. | TRBJ2-3 | TRBV15 | . | CATSTRVSGTDTQYF | TGTGCCACCAGCACCAGGGTGAGCGGCACAGATACGCAGTATTTT
. | TRBJ2-1 | TRBV19 | TRBD2 | CASGLISGGGNEQFF | TGTGCCAGTGGACTCATCTCCGGCGGGGGGAATGAGCAGTTCTTC
. | TRBJ2-7 | TRBV11-1 | TRBD1 | CASSSPGQGSYEQYF | TGTGCCAGCAGCTCTCCGGGACAGGGGTCCTACGAGCAGTACTTC
. | TRBJ1-4 | TRBV5-1 | . | CASSLVPTDRSTNEKLFF | TGCGCCAGCAGCTTGGTCCCGACCGACAGGTCTACTAATGAAAAACTGTTTTTT
. | TRBJ2-4 | TRBV30 | TRBD2 | CAWSHTGTSGSRYF | TGTGCCTGGAGTCATACCGGGACTAGCGGAAGTCGGTACTTC
. | TRBJ1-3 | TRBV9 | . | CASSVAVGGGNTIYF | TGTGCCAGCAGCGTAGCGGTGGGGGGTGGAAACACCATATATTTT
. | TRBJ1-1 | TRBV29-1 | TRBD1 | CSVDDRETVNTEAFF | TGCAGCGTTGACGACAGGGAAACTGTGAACACTGAAGCTTTCTTT
few | TRBJ2-3 | TRBV11-2 | . | CASSLLQGTDTQYF | TGTGCCAGCAGCCTATTACAGGGCACAGATACGCAGTATTTT
. | TRBJ2-3 | TRBV7-6 | TRBD2 | CASSSTPSGSTADTQYF | TGTGCCAGCAGCTCCACCCCTAGCGGGAGTACTGCAGATACGCAGTATTTT
once | TRBJ1-2 | TRBV6-6 | . | CASSYVGRGGYGYTF | TGTGCCAGCAGTTACGTGGGCAGGGGCGGCTATGGCTACACCTTC
few | TRBJ1-4 | TRBV5-5 | . | CASSSFSISGEKLFF | TGTGCCAGCAGCTCCTTCTCTATATCCGGTGAAAAACTGTTTTTT
few | TRBJ1-1 | TRBV1 | . | CTSSPQGTNEAFF | TGCACCAGCAGCCCACAGGGTACTAATGAAGCTTTCTTT
. | TRBJ1-1 | TRBV28 | TRBD1 | CASTTGVNTEAFF | TGTGCCAGCACCACAGGGGTGAACACTGAAGCTTTCTTT
. | TRBJ2-7 | TRBV4-2 | . | CASSQESSSSYEQYF | TGTGCCAGCAGCCAAGAAAGCTCGAGCTCCTACGAGCAGTACTTC
few | TRBJ1-3 | TRBV6-5 | . | CASSSTASGNTIYF | TGTGCCAGCAGTTCGACAGCCTCTGGAAACACCATATATTTT
. | TRBJ1-2 | TRBV10-3 | TRBD1 | CAISDGDRHYTF | TGTGCCATCAGTGACGGGGACAGACATTACACCTTC
. | TRBJ1-5 | TRBV6-5 | . | CASSNGLANQPQHF | TGTGCCAGCAGTAATGGACTTGCCAATCAGCCCCAGCATTTT
once | TRBJ1-2 | TRBV2 | TRBD1 | CASSGDRGRRGYTF | TGTGCCAGCAGCGGTGACAGGGGGCGTCGTGGCTACACCTTC
. | TRBJ2-2 | TRBV7-3 | . | CASSSTGYTGELFF | TGTGCCAGCAGTTCCACAGGGTACACCGGGGAGCTGTTTTTT
. | TRBJ2-7 | TRBV7-2 | TRBD1 | CASSQIGQGSSYEQYF | TGTGCCAGCAGCCAAATAGGACAGGGGAGCTCCTACGAGCAGTACTTC
. | TRBJ2-1 | TRBV6-4 | TRBD2 | CASSGRLAGVVFNNEQFF | TGTGCCAGCAGTGGCCGGTTAGCGGGAGTGGTGTTCAACAATGAGCAGTTCTTC